Listed below are T cell receptor beta chains from one sample, sequenced in a study of CD8 T cells in Susac syndrome. TCRdb re-called the immunoSEQ multiplex PCR reads with MiXCR, one entry per CDR3 protein. The sample records about 190,000 distinct CDR3 sequences, almost 96% being singletons. Specimen: CD4+ T cells from PBMCs. These receptors all come from a human donor with Susac syndrome. The CDR3 runs from the conserved cysteine through the conserved F or W. The order of the fields is D gene, V gene, J gene, clone size, CDR3 DNA, CDR3 protein. The D gene is left open where the match is weak. For some rows the clone size is stated as once, few or many, or as a class when expanded; others skip it.

D: TRBD1
V: TRBV27
J: TRBJ1-6
size: NA
DNA: TGTGCCAGCAGTGCACCCCACAGGGGAGGGAATTCACCCCTCCACTTT
CDR3: CASSAPHRGGNSPLHF

D: NA
V: TRBV7-9
J: TRBJ2-5
size: NA
DNA: TGTGCCAGCAGCCAATTGACCGGTTTGGAGACCCAGTACTTC
CDR3: CASSQLTGLETQYF

D: TRBD1
V: TRBV4-1
J: TRBJ1-6
size: NA
DNA: TGCGCCAGCAGCCCTACTCGGGACAGGGGTTTCTATAATTCACCCCTCCACTTT
CDR3: CASSPTRDRGFYNSPLHF

D: NA
V: TRBV6-1
J: TRBJ1-6
size: NA
DNA: TGTGCCAGCAGTAGCCAGGGGATATACTCACCCCTCCACTTT
CDR3: CASSSQGIYSPLHF

D: TRBD1
V: TRBV12-3/TRBV12-4
J: TRBJ2-5
size: NA
DNA: TGTGCCAGCAGACGGGGACAGGGAGAGACCCAGTACTTC
CDR3: CASRRGQGETQYF

D: TRBD2
V: TRBV9
J: TRBJ2-7
size: NA
DNA: TGTGCCAGCAGCCCTACTAGCGGGGGTCCCTCCTACGAGCAGTACTTC
CDR3: CASSPTSGGPSYEQYF

D: TRBD1
V: TRBV19
J: TRBJ2-2
size: NA
DNA: TGTGCCAGTAGTGGAACAGGGGCGACCACCGGGGAGCTGTTTTTT
CDR3: CASSGTGATTGELFF

D: TRBD1
V: TRBV14
J: TRBJ1-2
size: NA
DNA: TGTGCCAGCAGCCAAGATTGGGGGACAGGACTCCTCTATGGCTACACCTTC
CDR3: CASSQDWGTGLLYGYTF

D: NA
V: TRBV9
J: TRBJ2-1
size: NA
DNA: TGTGCCAGCAGCGTAGAGGTTTTAGCGGAGGTGCAGTTCTTC
CDR3: CASSVEVLAEVQFF

D: TRBD2
V: TRBV4-1
J: TRBJ2-7
size: NA
DNA: TGCGCCAGCAGCCTAGGACTAGCGGGGTCCTACGAGCAGTACTTC
CDR3: CASSLGLAGSYEQYF

D: TRBD2
V: TRBV7-9
J: TRBJ2-7
size: NA
DNA: TGTGCCAGCAGCAAACCGGGAGGAGGCGAGCAGTACTTC
CDR3: CASSKPGGGEQYF

D: TRBD1
V: TRBV6-5
J: TRBJ1-2
size: NA
DNA: TGTGCCAGCAGTTACAAGGGGGCGGGGTATGGCTACACCTTC
CDR3: CASSYKGAGYGYTF

D: TRBD2
V: TRBV4-1
J: TRBJ2-1
size: once
DNA: TGCGCCAGCAGCCAAAGGCCCCTCTTTTGGCCAGCGGGGGGAGAGGAGCAGTTCTTC
CDR3: CASSQRPLFWPAGGEEQFF

D: NA
V: TRBV28
J: TRBJ1-2
size: NA
DNA: TGTGCCAGCAGTTCCGAGGGGGGCCGATATGGCTACACCTTC
CDR3: CASSSEGGRYGYTF

D: NA
V: TRBV12-3/TRBV12-4
J: TRBJ1-1
size: NA
DNA: TGTGCCAGCAGTTTAACAGGAACGAACACTGAAGCTTTCTTT
CDR3: CASSLTGTNTEAFF

D: NA
V: TRBV15
J: TRBJ1-1
size: NA
DNA: TGTGCCACCAGCAGAGATCTGAAGTTAACTGAAGCTTTCTTT
CDR3: CATSRDLKLTEAFF

D: TRBD2
V: TRBV15
J: TRBJ2-3
size: NA
DNA: TGTGCCACCAGCACTCGGAGCGGGGGGGCAGATACGCAGTATTTT
CDR3: CATSTRSGGADTQYF

D: TRBD1
V: TRBV7-9
J: TRBJ1-6
size: NA
DNA: TGTGCCAGCAGCCCTCCGGGACAGAACTCACCCCTCCACTTT
CDR3: CASSPPGQNSPLHF

D: NA
V: TRBV30
J: TRBJ1-1
size: NA
DNA: TGTGCCTGGAGTGTAAAAAGTGGGGGGAACACTGAAGCTTTCTTT
CDR3: CAWSVKSGGNTEAFF

D: NA
V: TRBV4-2
J: TRBJ1-4
size: NA
DNA: TGTGCCAGCAGCCAAGATCCCGGACAGCCCAATGAAAAACTGTTTTTT
CDR3: CASSQDPGQPNEKLFF

D: NA
V: TRBV3-1
J: TRBJ2-2
size: NA
DNA: TGTGCCAGCAGCCAACTTCGGCCCATAGTCCCCGGGGAGCTGTTTTTT
CDR3: CASSQLRPIVPGELFF

D: NA
V: TRBV7-8
J: TRBJ1-2
size: NA
DNA: TGTGCCAGCAGCTTAGAACAGACCTTCTATGGCTACACCTTC
CDR3: CASSLEQTFYGYTF

D: TRBD1
V: TRBV3-1
J: TRBJ2-1
size: NA
DNA: TGTGCCAGCAGCCAGGGGACAGGGCCCAACAATGAGCAGTTCTTC
CDR3: CASSQGTGPNNEQFF